A single sample is the source of the 8 T cell receptor beta chains below, sequenced in a study of CD8+CD57+ T cells in acquired aplastic anemia. CDR3 and TCR beta VDJ profiling relied on genomic DNA as the template. Using its own MiXCR run on the reads, TCRdb lists one record per CDR3 protein. The table records about 110,000 distinct CDR3 sequences, around half of them present only once. The sequenced material came from sorted CD4+, CD8+, or CD8+CD57+ T cells (not recorded which) from PBMCs. The receptors shown here come from a human donor in good health, serving as a control.

This clonotype was seen a few times. The V gene is TRBV4-1, the J gene TRBJ2-1; tentatively, D is TRBD1 or TRBD2 (7 bases each). Germline CDR1 is MGHRA and CDR2 is YSYEKL. This CDR3 spans 17 amino acids. V dropped 0 bases and J dropped 4 bases, with 16 bases sitting between them. The CDR3 loop reads CASSQDQGGGFYNEQFF. The CDR3 DNA follows: TGCGCCAGCAGCCAAGATCAGGGGGGGGGCTTTTACAATGAGCAGTTCTTC.

The chain is built from TRBV12-3 or TRBV12-4 and TRBJ2-1; possible D gene TRBD2, 6 bases. The germline V and J ends were trimmed by 9 bases and 8 bases, with 11 bases remaining between them. This CDR3 spans 11 amino acids. CDR3 nucleotides: TGTGCCAGAAGTCCGGGGGATGAGCAGTTCTTC. Its translation is CARSPGDEQFF.

The rearrangement links TRBV7-3 to TRBJ2-7; the D is unclear. Trimming shortened V by 2 bases and J by 3 bases, and 8 bases separated the two germline ends. CDR1 is SGHTA, CDR2 FQGTGA, per germline. This CDR3 has 13 residues. DNA for the CDR3: TGTGCCAGCAGCTTACAAACCCTCTACGAGCAGTACTTC. Translating it yields CASSLQTLYEQYF.

This clonotype came up many times. The chain has TRBV5-4 and TRBJ2-5; D gene unclear. This CDR3 spans 14 amino acids. CDR1 and CDR2 (germline): SGHNT, YYREEE (reference sequence). The V end lost 5 bases, the J end lost 4 bases, and 15 bases lay between the germline ends. CDR3 in amino acids: CASRDEAAGETQYF. CDR3 sequence (DNA): TGTGCCAGCAGGGACGAGGCCGCCGGAGAGACCCAGTACTTC.

J is TRBJ2-5 and V is TRBV15, with D unclear. The germline V and J ends were trimmed by 1 base and 2 bases, with 8 bases remaining between them. Looked up from germline, CDR1 is LNHNV and CDR2 is YYDKDF (reference sequence). CDR3 size: 14 residues. The CDR3 bases are TGTGCCACCAGCAGAGGGGCGGTACAAGAGACCCAGTACTTC. Translated: CATSRGAVQETQYF.

The chain uses TRBV15 and TRBJ1-4; 9 bases line up with TRBD1. Germline trimming cut 1 base from V and 9 bases from J; bases unmatched to any gene: 6. Germline V gives CDR1 LNHNV, CDR2 YYDKDF (reference sequence). The CDR3 covers 15 residues. This chain's CDR3 is CATSRGQGTGKKLFF. Here the CDR3 DNA reads TGTGCCACCAGCAGAGGCCAGGGGACAGGGAAAAAACTGTTTTTT.

The chain employs TRBV12-3 or TRBV12-4 and TRBJ2-3; 7 bases agree with TRBD1. The CDR3 is 15 residues long. J gave up 0 bases and V 5 bases, and 5 bases lay outside the gene matches. This CDR3 reads CASSTPGQSTDTQYF. For the CDR3, the DNA is TGTGCCAGCAGTACACCGGGACAGAGCACAGATACGCAGTATTTT.

The chain couples TRBV10-3 to TRBJ1-2; possibly TRBD1 for D (5 bases). Between the trimmed V and J ends, which lost 3 bases and 2 bases, there was a span of 10 bases. The CDR3 extends over 14 amino acids. CDR1 is ENHRY and CDR2 is SYGVKD in the germline V gene. CDR3 nucleotide sequence: TGTGCCATCAGTGACCCCAAGGGGAACTATGGCTACACCTTC. This codes for CAISDPKGNYGYTF.